This TCR beta chain was recovered during a study of cytomegalovirus exposure and HLA in healthy donors. Researchers ran the PCR with 60 Vbeta and 13 Jbeta primers. Method: immunoSEQ multiplex PCR; TCRdb's copy keeps in-frame clones and lacks some. The data contain fewer than 150,000 clones, roughly 80% of them singletons. Note on this clone: No antigen is known for it.

This CDR3 is built from 15 residues. CDR1 is SGHTA and CDR2 is FQGNSA in the germline V gene. V trimming: 5 bases; J trimming: 2 bases; junction bases outside the gene matches: 5. Whole-study findings and limits: In a later analysis, across HLA loci, associated TCR counts were highest for DRB1, lowest for HLA-C. Altogether, 150 or so TCR beta chains were recorded as cytomegalovirus-associated. Presence/absence analyses took donor sequencing depth as roughly uniform. TCR beta V- and J-gene trimming, according to a later analysis, was linked to a missense DCLRE1C variant.

The chain uses TRBV7-2 and TRBJ2-1, with 8 bases lining up with TRBD1. The source of this sequence is a female donor in good health and CMV-seropositive. Source material: PBMCs. The CDR3 DNA sequence: TGTGCCAGCAGCACGGACAGGGCTGCCTACAATGAGCAGTTCTTC. Protein product: CASSTDRAAYNEQFF.